The next 27 T cell receptor beta chains were all read from a single sample in a study of control samples from healthy donors and cancer patients. Method: immunoSEQ multiplex PCR; TCRdb's copy keeps in-frame clones and lacks some. The sample includes approximately 52,000 clones, more than 95% seen only once; the top ten take about 1%. Sequenced sample: blood. Source of these receptors: a woman between 18 and 29 years old in good health.

V is TRBV9 and J is TRBJ2-7, with 8 bases that match TRBD2. CDR1 and CDR2 (germline): SGDLS, YYNGEE. The V gene end was trimmed by 0 bases and the J gene end by 2 bases; junction bases not matched to a gene: 4. The CDR3 extends over 15 amino acids. Written as DNA, the CDR3 is TGTGCCAGCAGCGTAGAAGCGGGGGCAGCCTACGAGCAGTACTTC. As protein: CASSVEAGAAYEQYF.

This chain links TRBV5-8 with TRBJ2-3; 7 bases match TRBD2. In germline, CDR1 is SGHTS, CDR2 YDEGEE. The CDR3 sequence is 16 residues long. The junction had 8 bases not matched to a gene; V was cut back by 1 base and J by 3 bases. The CDR3 here is CASSLLLAVGTDTQYF. The CDR3 coding sequence is TGTGCCAGCAGCTTGCTGCTAGCGGTGGGGACAGATACGCAGTATTTT.

The table lists this clone with a count of one. The chain recombines TRBV10-3 with TRBJ2-5; D is unresolved. V lost 2 bases, J lost 5 bases, and 12 bases lay in between. This CDR3 is 14 amino acids long. Germline V lookup: CDR1 ENHRY, CDR2 SYGVKD. The CDR3 reads CAISEPPPRETQYF. CDR3 DNA: TGTGCCATCAGTGAGCCCCCCCCCAGGGAGACCCAGTACTTC.

The chain employs TRBV5-4 and TRBJ1-1; a weak D match, TRBD1 (5 bases). The CDR3 has 13 residues. V lost 0 bases, J lost 10 bases, and 13 bases lay in between. Germline V gene sequence: CDR1 SGHNT, CDR2 YYREEE (reference sequence). CDR3 region: CASSLDGGRAAFF. The DNA for the CDR3 is TGTGCCAGCAGCTTGGATGGGGGGAGGGCAGCTTTCTTT. Variable domain in full (rest from reference TRBV5-4 and TRBJ1-1): ETGVTQSPTHLIKTRGQQVTLRCSSQSGHNTVSWYQQALGQGPQFIFQYYREEENGRGNFPPRFSGLQFPNYSSELNVNALELDDSALYLCASSLDGGRAAFFGQGTRLTVV.

The chain combines TRBV5-1 with TRBJ2-3; 9 bases map to TRBD2. The CDR3 is made up of 19 amino acids. Germline V gene data show CDR1 as SGHRS and CDR2 as YFSETQ. Trimming removed 3 bases from V and 0 bases from J; junction bases left unmatched: 14. The CDR3 protein is CASSSRTTSGESSTDTQYF. CDR3 bases: TGCGCCAGCAGCTCACGGACGACTAGCGGAGAGTCTAGCACAGATACGCAGTATTTT. Supplemented by reference TRBV5-1 and TRBJ2-3, the full variable domain reads KAGVTQTPRYLIKTRGQQVTLSCSPISGHRSVSWYQQTPGQGLQFLFEYFSETQRNKGNFPGRFSGRQFSNSRSEMNVSTLELGDSALYLCASSSRTTSGESSTDTQYFGPGTRLTVL.

The chain employs TRBV15 and TRBJ1-2; the D is unclear. Germline values: CDR1 LNHNV, CDR2 YYDKDF (reference sequence). The V end lost 5 bases, the J end lost 5 bases, and 6 bases lay between the germline ends. The length of the CDR3 is 11 residues. CDR3 loop: CATSAGYGYTF. For the CDR3, the DNA is TGTGCCACCAGCGCTGGGTATGGCTACACCTTC.

The CDR3 reads CASSPWTGNYGYTF. In DNA, the CDR3 is TGTGCCAGCAGCCCGTGGACAGGGAACTATGGCTACACCTTC. The rearrangement joins TRBV7-2 to TRBJ1-2, with 8 bases fitting TRBD1. Germline V gives CDR1 SGHTA, CDR2 FQGNSA. The CDR3 covers 14 residues. The junction had 4 bases not matched to a gene; V was cut back by 5 bases and J by 2 bases.

The chain's CDR3 is CASSKGQGHGTGELFF. In DNA, the CDR3 is TGTGCCAGCAGTAAAGGACAGGGGCACGGCACCGGGGAGCTGTTTTTT. The chain carries TRBV6-1 and TRBJ2-2; TRBD1 matches 9 bases. Per the germline V gene, CDR1 is MNHNS and CDR2 is SASEGT. The length of the CDR3 is 16 residues. The J segment lost 4 bases and the V segment lost 5 bases, leaving 8 bases of the junction unmatched.

The V and J genes are TRBV5-1 and TRBJ2-2; D might be TRBD1 (6 bases). Germline assignment: CDR1 SGHRS and CDR2 YFSETQ. V was pared by 2 bases and J by 6 bases, with 17 bases between. CDR3 length equals 16 residues. As DNA, the CDR3 is TGCGCCAGCAGCTTCCAGACAGGATCATATTCCGGGGAGCTGTTTTTT. It yields the protein CASSFQTGSYSGELFF.

The table lists this clone with a few counts. The chain combines TRBV7-3 with TRBJ2-2; D perhaps matches TRBD2 (6 bases). This CDR3 is 16 amino acids long. V was shortened by 4 bases and J by 1 base, with 13 bases between the two germline ends. Germline CDR1 reads SGHTA; CDR2 reads FQGTGA. CDR3 amino acids: CASSSGGTLNTGELFF. In DNA, the CDR3 is TGTGCCAGCAGCTCTGGCGGGACTCTGAACACCGGGGAGCTGTTTTTT.

The rearrangement links TRBV19 to TRBJ1-5, with D uncertain. CDR1 LNHDA and CDR2 SQIVND come from the germline V gene (reference sequence). V lost 7 bases and J lost 4, with 11 bases in between. The CDR3 sequence is 13 residues long. In DNA form, the CDR3 reads TGTGCCAGTATAGGCGCCGTTAATCAGCCCCAGCATTTT. It translates to CASIGAVNQPQHF.

This clone was picked up one time. A read error may produce the germline difference seen at one junction end. The V call is TRBV27, the J call TRBJ2-1; weak D call: TRBD2 (6 bases). The CDR3 is 15 residues long. Looked up from germline, CDR1 is MNHEY and CDR2 is SMNVEV (reference sequence). The DNA of the CDR3 is TGTGCCAGCCGTTTCGGGGGAAGCTCCTACAATGAGCAGTTCTTC. As protein: CASRFGGSSYNEQFF.

V and J are TRBV19 and TRBJ2-1; TRBD2 might be the D (7 bases). Germline CDR1 LNHDA, CDR2 SQIVND (reference sequence). V was clipped by 1 base and J by 5 bases, with 15 bases between them. This CDR3 has 16 residues. The CDR3 spells CASSIVGEGGNNEQFF. CDR3 bases: TGTGCCAGTAGTATAGTAGGAGAGGGGGGGAACAATGAGCAGTTCTTC. Full variable domain (missing parts from reference TRBV19 and TRBJ2-1): DGGITQSPKYLFRKEGQNVTLSCEQNLNHDAMYWYRQDPGQGLRLIYYSQIVNDFQKGDIAEGYSVSREKKESFPLTVTSAQKNPTAFYLCASSIVGEGGNNEQFFGPGTRLTVL.

The chain links TRBV27 to TRBJ2-3, with TRBD2 matching over 12 bases. Germline V gene lookup returns CDR1 MNHEY and CDR2 SMNVEV (reference sequence). The CDR3 is 17 amino acids. V dropped 5 bases and J dropped 6; count of bases not matched to a gene: 12. The CDR3, as DNA: TGTGCCAGCAGTCCCCTACGGACTAGCGGGGCGGTGGATACGCAGTATTTT. It encodes CASSPLRTSGAVDTQYF.

V is TRBV15 and J is TRBJ1-2; 9 nucleotides align to TRBD1. Germline V gene lookup returns CDR1 LNHNV and CDR2 YYDKDF (reference sequence). Trimming removed 1 base from V and 7 bases from J; junction bases left unmatched: 7. This CDR3 contains 15 residues. This CDR3 is CATSRAGQGWSGYTF. CDR3 nucleotide sequence: TGTGCCACCAGCAGAGCGGGACAGGGATGGTCTGGCTACACCTTC.

This sequence joins TRBV19 and TRBJ2-2; D is unclear. Germline CDR1 LNHDA, CDR2 SQIVND (reference sequence). This CDR3 has 11 residues. V was clipped by 5 bases and J by 7 bases, with 5 bases between them. CDR3 bases: TGTGCCAGTAGTCAGCACGGGGAGCTGTTTTTT. It codes for CASSQHGELFF.

The V gene is TRBV29-1, the J gene TRBJ1-2; D is undetermined. V dropped 4 bases and J dropped 8 bases, with 11 bases sitting between them. This CDR3 has 11 amino acids. Germline CDR1 reads SQVTM; CDR2 reads ANQGSEA. The CDR3 loop reads CSVGLGPGYTF. The CDR3 nucleotides are TGCAGCGTTGGTCTGGGTCCGGGCTACACCTTC.

The chain has TRBV7-9 and TRBJ1-1, with unresolved D. Trimming pared 2 bases from V and 1 base from J, leaving 2 bases between. Germline values: CDR1 SEHNR, CDR2 FQNEAQ (reference sequence). The CDR3 spans 12 residues. The CDR3 DNA sequence: TGTGCCAGCAGCTTAAAGAACACTGAAGCTTTCTTT. This codes for CASSLKNTEAFF.

Only one count was recorded for this clone. The chain combines TRBV7-2 with TRBJ2-7; D gene uncertain. Looked up from germline, CDR1 is SGHTA and CDR2 is FQGNSA. V was trimmed by 3 bases and J by 1 base, leaving 10 bases between them. This CDR3 region has 14 residues. The CDR3 DNA sequence: TGTGCCAGCAGCTTTTTAAGGTTATCCTACGAGCAGTACTTC. Its protein is CASSFLRLSYEQYF. The variable domain in full, completed from reference TRBV7-2 and TRBJ2-7, reads GAGVSQSPSNKVTEKGKDVELRCDPISGHTALYWYRQSLGQGLEFLIYFQGNSAPDKSGLPSDRFSAERTGGSVSTLTIQRTQQEDSAVYLCASSFLRLSYEQYFGPGTRLTVT.

The CDR3 nucleotides read TGTGCCAGCAGTCGGATGGGCGGGGGGGACTTCGGTACGCAGTATTTT. Residues: CASSRMGGGDFGTQYF. This chain uses TRBV6-4 with TRBJ2-3, with TRBD2 matching over 9 bases. Germline V CDR1 and CDR2: MRHNA, SNTAGT. The CDR3 consists of 16 residues. V was clipped by 5 bases and J by 8 bases; unmatched bases: 14.

In its sample, this clone was seen once. The gene calls are TRBV18 and TRBJ2-1; 9 nucleotides match TRBD1. The V gene's germline CDR1 is KGHSH and CDR2 LQKENI. The junction had 5 bases not matched to a gene; V was cut back by 3 bases and J by 5 bases. CDR3 length: 15 residues. The CDR3 loop is CASSPTGTGNNEQFF. The CDR3 DNA is TGTGCCAGCTCACCGACCGGGACAGGGAACAATGAGCAGTTCTTC.

The chain has TRBV7-3 and TRBJ2-3; no definite D call. Germline CDR1 and CDR2: SGHTA and FQGTGA. The V end lost 2 bases, the J end lost 1 base, and 19 bases lay between the germline ends. This CDR3 is 18 amino acids long. The CDR3 nucleotides read TGTGCCAGCAGCTTATACGCCCCCAGGTTCTCTGGCACAGATACGCAGTATTTT. Translating it yields CASSLYAPRFSGTDTQYF.

The chain uses TRBV30 and TRBJ1-5, with 11 nucleotides matching TRBD1. Germline CDR1 is GTSNPN and CDR2 is SVGIG (reference sequence). CDR3 size: 15 residues. The trim removed 5 bases at V and 8 bases at J, leaving 11 bases unmatched. This CDR3 is CAWGHPGTGGKPQHF. In nucleotides, the CDR3 is TGTGCCTGGGGCCACCCCGGGACAGGGGGGAAGCCCCAGCATTTT.

The chain employs TRBV27 and TRBJ2-1, with D maybe TRBD1 (6 bases). This CDR3 has 13 amino acids. V lost 9 bases, J lost 6 bases, and 15 bases lay in between. CDR1 and CDR2 (germline): MNHEY, SMNVEV (reference sequence). This CDR3 reads CASINTGFNEQFF. Here the CDR3 DNA reads TGTGCCAGTATTAATACAGGGTTCAATGAGCAGTTCTTC.

The CDR3 coding sequence is TGTGCCAGCACCGGGGGGTCACAAATTGGCGGGGAGCTGTTTTTT. Amino acid sequence: CASTGGSQIGGELFF. V and J are TRBV6-5 and TRBJ2-2; 7 nucleotides match TRBD2. Germline values: CDR1 MNHEY, CDR2 SVGAGI. The CDR3 totals 15 residues. V shed 7 bases and J 7 bases; nucleotides not matched to a gene: 12.

The genes are TRBV7-9 and TRBJ2-1, with 7 nucleotides matching TRBD1. Unmatched junction bases numbered 5, after V lost 5 bases and J lost 7 bases. The CDR3 is made up of 13 amino acids. Germline V lookup: CDR1 SEHNR, CDR2 FQNEAQ (reference sequence). This CDR3 reads CASSVTGFNEQFF. In nucleotides, the CDR3 is TGTGCCAGCAGCGTGACAGGGTTTAATGAGCAGTTCTTC.

The chain combines TRBV7-9 with TRBJ1-3, with D uncertain. CDR3 length equals 12 residues. The germline gives CDR1 SEHNR, CDR2 FQNEAQ (reference sequence). The V end lost 4 bases, the J end lost 0 bases, and 1 base lay between the germline ends. The CDR3 is CASSYSGNTIYF. The CDR3 nucleotides read TGTGCCAGCAGCTACTCTGGAAACACCATATATTTT. The full variable domain, its missing parts supplied by reference TRBV7-9 and TRBJ1-3, is DTGVSQNPRHKITKRGQNVTFRCDPISEHNRLYWYRQTLGQGPEFLTYFQNEAQLEKSRLLSDRFSAERPKGSFSTLEIQRTEQGDSAMYLCASSYSGNTIYFGEGSWLTVV.